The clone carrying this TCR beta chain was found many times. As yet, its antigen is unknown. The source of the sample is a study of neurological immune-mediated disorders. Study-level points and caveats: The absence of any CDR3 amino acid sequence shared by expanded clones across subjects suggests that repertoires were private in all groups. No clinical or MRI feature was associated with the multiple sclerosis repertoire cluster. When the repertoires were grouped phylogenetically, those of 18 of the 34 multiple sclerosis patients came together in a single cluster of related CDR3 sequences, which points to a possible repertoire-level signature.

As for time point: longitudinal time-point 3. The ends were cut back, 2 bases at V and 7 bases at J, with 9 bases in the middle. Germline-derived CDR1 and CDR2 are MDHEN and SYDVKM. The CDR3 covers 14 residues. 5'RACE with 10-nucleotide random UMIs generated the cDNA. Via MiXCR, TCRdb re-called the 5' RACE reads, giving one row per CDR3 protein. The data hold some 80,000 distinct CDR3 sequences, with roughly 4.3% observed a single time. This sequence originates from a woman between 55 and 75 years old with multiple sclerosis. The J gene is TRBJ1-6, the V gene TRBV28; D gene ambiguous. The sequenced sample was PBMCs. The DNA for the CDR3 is TGTGCCAGCAGTTTAGCCGCTTGGAATTCACCCCTCCACTTT. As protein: CASSLAAWNSPLHF.